A selection of T cell receptor beta chains follows, all from one sample in a study of blood T cell repertoires in COVID-19. Using immunoSEQ multiplex PCR, the repertoire was profiled, and TCRdb retains in-frame clones only, with some absent. The sample lists roughly 260,000 clones, about nine tenths occurring once. Sequencing was done on a sample of peripheral blood. The receptors here all came from a person under 30 with COVID-19, enrolled during active disease. Both conserved end residues are part of each CDR3. The D gene is left open where the match is weak. A row's size may be missing; if present it is once, few, many or a size class.

J gene: TRBJ1-4
D gene: -
clone size: -
V gene: TRBV12-3/TRBV12-4
CDR3 DNA: TGTGCCAGCAGTTTTAATGTTGATGAAAAACTGTTTTTT
CDR3 protein: CASSFNVDEKLFF

J gene: TRBJ2-3
D gene: -
clone size: once
V gene: TRBV7-9
CDR3 DNA: TGTGCCAGCAGCTTAATACTAGGGAGAGATACGCAGTATTTT
CDR3 protein: CASSLILGRDTQYF

J gene: TRBJ2-2
D gene: -
clone size: -
V gene: TRBV9
CDR3 DNA: TGTGCCAGCAGCGTAGGGGACGGGAGAGTCACCGGGGAGCTGTTTTTT
CDR3 protein: CASSVGDGRVTGELFF

J gene: TRBJ2-7
D gene: -
clone size: -
V gene: TRBV11-1
CDR3 DNA: TGTGCCAGCAGTCGTAGCTACGAGCAGTACTTC
CDR3 protein: CASSRSYEQYF

J gene: TRBJ2-1
D gene: TRBD2
clone size: -
V gene: TRBV13
CDR3 DNA: TGTGCCAGCAGGGGGAAAGGACTAGACGTGGTGGAGCAGTTCTTC
CDR3 protein: CASRGKGLDVVEQFF

J gene: TRBJ1-3
D gene: TRBD1
clone size: few
V gene: TRBV3-1/TRBV3-2
CDR3 DNA: TGTGCCAGCAGCGATAGACAGGGCTCAAACACCATATATTTT
CDR3 protein: CASSDRQGSNTIYF

J gene: TRBJ1-5
D gene: -
clone size: -
V gene: TRBV14
CDR3 DNA: TGTGCCAGCAGCCAAGGAGGATCCCGAGACAATCAGCCCCAGCATTTT
CDR3 protein: CASSQGGSRDNQPQHF

J gene: TRBJ2-1
D gene: -
clone size: -
V gene: TRBV12-3/TRBV12-4
CDR3 DNA: TGTGCCAGCGGACAGTGGGCCGGTGAGCAGTTCTTC
CDR3 protein: CASGQWAGEQFF

J gene: TRBJ2-1
D gene: TRBD2
clone size: -
V gene: TRBV19
CDR3 DNA: TGTGCCAGTGCTAGGCTAGCGGGAGGAGAGCAGTTCTTC
CDR3 protein: CASARLAGGEQFF

J gene: TRBJ1-1
D gene: TRBD1
clone size: -
V gene: TRBV2
CDR3 DNA: TGTGCCAGCAGCAGACAGGGGTTCACTGAAGCTTTCTTT
CDR3 protein: CASSRQGFTEAFF

J gene: TRBJ2-1
D gene: -
clone size: -
V gene: TRBV6-5
CDR3 DNA: TGTGCCAGCACCTCCCTAGGTAATGAGCAGTTCTTC
CDR3 protein: CASTSLGNEQFF

J gene: TRBJ2-5
D gene: -
clone size: -
V gene: TRBV18
CDR3 DNA: TGTGCCAGCTCAGGCGGGACGGAAGAGACCCAGTACTTC
CDR3 protein: CASSGGTEETQYF

J gene: TRBJ2-1
D gene: TRBD2
clone size: -
V gene: TRBV4-3
CDR3 DNA: TGCGCCAGCAGCCCTCACAGGACTAGCGGGAGGGCCGAGGTAAACAATGAGCAGTTCTTC
CDR3 protein: CASSPHRTSGRAEVNNEQFF

J gene: TRBJ2-7
D gene: -
clone size: -
V gene: TRBV2
CDR3 DNA: TGTGCCACCGCTGAACCGAGCACTTCCTACGAGCAGTACTTC
CDR3 protein: CATAEPSTSYEQYF

J gene: TRBJ1-2
D gene: TRBD1
clone size: -
V gene: TRBV12-3/TRBV12-4
CDR3 DNA: TGTGCCAGCAGTGGAGGGGACAGGAAGGGCTACACCTTC
CDR3 protein: CASSGGDRKGYTF

J gene: TRBJ2-3
D gene: TRBD1
clone size: -
V gene: TRBV13
CDR3 DNA: TGTGCCAGTGGACAGGGGCATTCAGATACGCAGTATTTT
CDR3 protein: CASGQGHSDTQYF

J gene: TRBJ1-1
D gene: -
clone size: once
V gene: TRBV7-7
CDR3 DNA: TGTGCCAGCAGCTTAGCCGGGAACACTGAAGCTTTCTTT
CDR3 protein: CASSLAGNTEAFF

J gene: TRBJ2-5
D gene: TRBD1
clone size: -
V gene: TRBV4-1
CDR3 DNA: TGCGCCAGCAGCCACCCGGGACAGGGAAGGGAAGAGACCCAGTACTTC
CDR3 protein: CASSHPGQGREETQYF

J gene: TRBJ2-1
D gene: TRBD2
clone size: -
V gene: TRBV3-1/TRBV3-2
CDR3 DNA: TGTGCCAGCAGCCAGGCGGGAGATGAGCAGTTCTTC
CDR3 protein: CASSQAGDEQFF

J gene: TRBJ2-1
D gene: TRBD1
clone size: -
V gene: TRBV5-5
CDR3 DNA: TGTGCCAGCAGCCTGTCCTGGGGACAGGATGAGCAGTTCTTC
CDR3 protein: CASSLSWGQDEQFF

J gene: TRBJ1-1
D gene: -
clone size: -
V gene: TRBV5-6
CDR3 DNA: TGTGCCAGCAGCTTAGCACCCATGAACACTGAAGCTTTCTTT
CDR3 protein: CASSLAPMNTEAFF

J gene: TRBJ2-3
D gene: -
clone size: few
V gene: TRBV5-1
CDR3 DNA: TGCGCCAGCAGCTTGGGCGGAGATACGCAGTATTTT
CDR3 protein: CASSLGGDTQYF

J gene: TRBJ2-3
D gene: -
clone size: -
V gene: TRBV19
CDR3 DNA: TGTGCCAGTAGTACTTCTAGCACAGATACGCAGTATTTT
CDR3 protein: CASSTSSTDTQYF

J gene: TRBJ1-1
D gene: -
clone size: -
V gene: TRBV7-9
CDR3 DNA: TGTGCCAGCAGCCCTGTACAGGGACGACGCACTGAAGCTTTCTTT
CDR3 protein: CASSPVQGRRTEAFF

J gene: TRBJ2-7
D gene: TRBD2
clone size: once
V gene: TRBV18
CDR3 DNA: TGTGCCAGCTCCCAGGGTAGCGGGAACCCCTACGAGCAGTACTTC
CDR3 protein: CASSQGSGNPYEQYF

J gene: TRBJ2-1
D gene: -
clone size: -
V gene: TRBV7-9
CDR3 DNA: TGTGCCAGCAGTCCACAGGTCTATGAGCAGTTCTTC
CDR3 protein: CASSPQVYEQFF

J gene: TRBJ1-3
D gene: TRBD1
clone size: -
V gene: TRBV15
CDR3 DNA: TGTGCCACGGGACAGGGACCTTCCACCATATATTTT
CDR3 protein: CATGQGPSTIYF

J gene: TRBJ2-7
D gene: TRBD2
clone size: -
V gene: TRBV6-4
CDR3 DNA: TGTGCCAGCAGTCCCGGGACTAGCGGCGGGGGGGACGAGCAGTACTTC
CDR3 protein: CASSPGTSGGGDEQYF

J gene: TRBJ1-5
D gene: -
clone size: few
V gene: TRBV4-3
CDR3 DNA: TGCGCCAGCAGCCGGGACGGGAGGGAGCCCCAGCATTTT
CDR3 protein: CASSRDGREPQHF

J gene: TRBJ2-2
D gene: -
clone size: once
V gene: TRBV13
CDR3 DNA: TGTGCCAGCAGCGGCGAGGCCGAGTCCGGGGAGCTGTTTTTT
CDR3 protein: CASSGEAESGELFF

J gene: TRBJ2-5
D gene: -
clone size: few
V gene: TRBV4-2
CDR3 DNA: TGTGCCAGCAGCCCGACTGGCGGGACCCCCGGGGAGACCCAGTACTTC
CDR3 protein: CASSPTGGTPGETQYF

J gene: TRBJ2-1
D gene: -
clone size: -
V gene: TRBV19
CDR3 DNA: TGTGCCAGTAGGGTCGGTGACAATGAGCAATTCTTC
CDR3 protein: CASRVGDNEQFF

J gene: TRBJ1-6
D gene: TRBD1
clone size: few
V gene: TRBV30
CDR3 DNA: TGTGCCTGGAAACCCCGGGACAGGCTTCCACCCCTCCACTTT
CDR3 protein: CAWKPRDRLPPLHF

J gene: TRBJ2-5
D gene: TRBD2
clone size: -
V gene: TRBV7-2
CDR3 DNA: TGTGCCAGCAGTCGGTGGACTAGCGGGAGGGAGACCCAGTACTTC
CDR3 protein: CASSRWTSGRETQYF

J gene: TRBJ1-1
D gene: -
clone size: once
V gene: TRBV19
CDR3 DNA: TGTGCCAGTAGTATAGATTTCCGGAAGACAGGCGGAGCTGAAGCTTTCTTT
CDR3 protein: CASSIDFRKTGGAEAFF

J gene: TRBJ1-1
D gene: TRBD1
clone size: -
V gene: TRBV7-9
CDR3 DNA: TGTGCCAGCAGCTTAGGCCGGACAGGGGGTGAAGCTTTCTTT
CDR3 protein: CASSLGRTGGEAFF

J gene: TRBJ2-4
D gene: -
clone size: -
V gene: TRBV28
CDR3 DNA: TGTGCCAGCAGCTCCGGGTCACACGACTATAACGTTCAGTACTTC
CDR3 protein: CASSSGSHDYNVQYF

J gene: TRBJ2-2
D gene: TRBD2
clone size: -
V gene: TRBV5-1
CDR3 DNA: TGCGCCAGCAGCTTGGTTCTAGCGGGGGCCCCGAGCACCGGGGAGCTGTTTTTT
CDR3 protein: CASSLVLAGAPSTGELFF

J gene: TRBJ2-7
D gene: -
clone size: once
V gene: TRBV7-9
CDR3 DNA: TGTGCCAGCAGCAAACCAGGGGACTACGAGCAGTACTTC
CDR3 protein: CASSKPGDYEQYF

J gene: TRBJ2-3
D gene: -
clone size: -
V gene: TRBV21-1
CDR3 DNA: TGTGCCAGCAGGGACGGACTTAGCACAGATACGCAGTATTTT
CDR3 protein: CASRDGLSTDTQYF

J gene: TRBJ2-4
D gene: TRBD1
clone size: -
V gene: TRBV25-1
CDR3 DNA: TGTGCCAGCAGTGGGAGCTTTCAGGGGGCAAACATTCAGTACTTC
CDR3 protein: CASSGSFQGANIQYF

J gene: TRBJ2-3
D gene: -
clone size: -
V gene: TRBV4-1
CDR3 DNA: TGCGCCAGCAGCCAAGAATGGCCAGGGCCGACAGATACGCAGTATTTT
CDR3 protein: CASSQEWPGPTDTQYF

J gene: TRBJ2-3
D gene: -
clone size: -
V gene: TRBV7-8
CDR3 DNA: TGTGCCAGCAGCTTAGCGGGAGGAGTCACAGATACGCAGTATTTT
CDR3 protein: CASSLAGGVTDTQYF

J gene: TRBJ1-5
D gene: -
clone size: -
V gene: TRBV9
CDR3 DNA: TGTGCCAGCAGCGTAGCCGGGGGGGCAAACCAGCCCCAGCATTTT
CDR3 protein: CASSVAGGANQPQHF

J gene: TRBJ2-3
D gene: TRBD2
clone size: -
V gene: TRBV24-1
CDR3 DNA: TGTGCCACCAGTGAGTCTACTAGCGCCTCTAGCACAGATACGCAGTATTTT
CDR3 protein: CATSESTSASSTDTQYF

J gene: TRBJ2-7
D gene: -
clone size: -
V gene: TRBV18
CDR3 DNA: TGTGCCAGCTCGCAGGACTTAGATAGCTACGAGCAGTACTTC
CDR3 protein: CASSQDLDSYEQYF

J gene: TRBJ1-6
D gene: TRBD1
clone size: once
V gene: TRBV13
CDR3 DNA: TGTGCCAGCAGCTCCGGGACAGAGCCGAAGAATTCACCCCTCCACTTT
CDR3 protein: CASSSGTEPKNSPLHF

J gene: TRBJ2-2
D gene: -
clone size: -
V gene: TRBV7-8
CDR3 DNA: TGTGCCAGCAGCTTAGATCCGGGAAGATTAACCGGGGAGCTGTTTTTT
CDR3 protein: CASSLDPGRLTGELFF

J gene: TRBJ1-1
D gene: -
clone size: -
V gene: TRBV7-2
CDR3 DNA: TGTGCCAGCAGCATTAGGGGGAACACTGAAGCTTTCTTT
CDR3 protein: CASSIRGNTEAFF

J gene: TRBJ1-5
D gene: -
clone size: -
V gene: TRBV7-9
CDR3 DNA: TGTGCCAGCAGCCCCGGAGTGGATAGCAATCAGCCCCAGCATTTT
CDR3 protein: CASSPGVDSNQPQHF

J gene: TRBJ1-3
D gene: -
clone size: -
V gene: TRBV18
CDR3 DNA: TGTGCCAGCTCACCCGGACACTCTGGAAACACCATATATTTT
CDR3 protein: CASSPGHSGNTIYF